This TCR beta chain was sequenced for a study of blood T cell repertoires in COVID-19. Repertoires were generated with immunoSEQ multiplex PCR, while TCRdb's copy carries only in-frame clones and drops some. Of some 350,000 clones in the sample, around nine tenths were seen once. The CDR3 runs to 15 residues. The germline V and J ends were trimmed by 0 bases and 1 base, with 8 bases remaining between them. Germline V gene data show CDR1 as SGDLS and CDR2 as YYNGEE. The sequenced sample was peripheral blood. The gene calls are TRBV9 and TRBJ1-3; D not certain. The sequence was collected from a woman in her 70s with COVID-19, enrolled during active disease. CDR3 bases: TGTGCCAGCAGCGTAGGTGGCACATCTGGAAACACCATATATTTT. It codes for CASSVGGTSGNTIYF.